This entry lists 22 T cell receptor beta chains sequenced from one sample in a study of graft-versus-host responses after intestinal transplantation. Data came from immunoSEQ multiplex PCR; TCRdb stores just in-frame clones and leaves some out. In the table there are about 46,000 clones, approximately 92% of which are singletons. Sample: PBMCs, taken around 800 days after a first intestinal transplant, on the day of a second. Receptor source: a human patient who received an intestinal transplant, so some T cells may come from the graft donor.

The V and J genes are TRBV11-3 and TRBJ2-3, with D maybe TRBD2 (5 bases). Trimming cost V 1 base and J 8 bases, with 22 bases left between them. The germline V gene has CDR1 SGHNT and CDR2 YENEEA. This CDR3 is built from 17 residues. The CDR3 protein is CASSLVEGPLAQCTQYF. In DNA, the CDR3 is TGTGCCAGCAGCTTAGTTGAGGGCCCTTTAGCTCAGTGTACGCAGTATTTT.

This clone has just one count. The chain uses TRBV2 and TRBJ1-6; 7 bases are a match to TRBD1. Germline CDR1 SNHLY, CDR2 FYNNEI. V lost 6 bases, J lost 9 bases, and 11 bases stayed unmatched. The CDR3 is made up of 15 amino acids. This CDR3 is CASRGTGQSVSPLHF. In nucleotides, the CDR3 is TGTGCCAGCAGAGGGACGGGACAGTCGGTTTCACCCCTCCACTTT.

Regarding this clone: Within the sample, other DNA sequences also encode this same CDR3. V is TRBV19 and J is TRBJ1-3; no reliable D call. CDR1 is LNHDA, CDR2 SQIVND, per germline (reference sequence). The CDR3 has 14 residues. V was pared by 1 base and J by 1 base, with 5 bases between. CDR3 nucleotides: TGTGCCAGTAGTATAGGGCGATCTGGAAACACCATATATTTT. Encoded protein: CASSIGRSGNTIYF.

J is TRBJ2-7 and V is TRBV7-6, with unresolved D. The V gene lost 4 bases and the J gene lost 1 base, with 8 bases spanning the gap. Germline lookup yields CDR1 SGHVS and CDR2 FNYEAQ. The CDR3 is made up of 13 amino acids. Here the CDR3 reads CASSSRGSYEQYF. DNA for the CDR3: TGTGCCAGCAGCTCCCGTGGGTCCTACGAGCAGTACTTC.

V and J are TRBV6-5 and TRBJ1-4; D uncertain. Per germline, CDR1 MNHEY and CDR2 SVGAGI. With 2 bases removed from V and 4 bases from J, the gap between germline ends came to 8 bases. The CDR3 has 14 amino acids. As DNA, the CDR3 is TGTGCCAGCAGTTACGAGGGAATTAATGAAAAACTGTTTTTT. Its translation: CASSYEGINEKLFF.

The rearrangement uses TRBV28 and TRBJ1-5; the match to TRBD1 covers 9 bases. With V trimmed by 7 bases and J by 4 bases, 5 bases remained unmatched. Germline V CDR1 and CDR2: MDHEN, SYDVKM. This CDR3 spans 14 amino acids. Written as DNA, the CDR3 is TGTGCCAGCATGACAGGGGGAGATAATCAGCCCCAGCATTTT. Its translation: CASMTGGDNQPQHF.

This chain joins TRBV29-1 and TRBJ2-3; D not certain. The CDR3 covers 15 residues. The V gene lost 6 bases and the J gene lost 2 bases, with 18 bases spanning the gap. Germline CDR1 reads SQVTM; CDR2 reads ANQGSEA. This chain's CDR3 is CSVRAERTDTDTQYF. The CDR3 coding sequence is TGCAGCGTCCGGGCGGAACGGACCGACACAGATACGCAGTATTTT.

The rearrangement links TRBV27 to TRBJ2-7; perhaps D is TRBD1 or TRBD2 (5 bases each). This CDR3 is 14 amino acids long. V dropped 2 bases and J dropped 5 bases, with 13 bases sitting between them. CDR1 and CDR2 (germline): MNHEY, SMNVEV (reference sequence). Written as DNA, the CDR3 is TGTGCCAGCAGTTTAATAGCAGGGACCAACGAGCAGTACTTC. Translation: CASSLIAGTNEQYF.

This chain links TRBV20-1 with TRBJ2-1; 7 bases are a match to TRBD2. V dropped 7 bases and J dropped 12; count of bases not matched to a gene: 9. Germline values: CDR1 DFQATT, CDR2 SNEGSKA (reference sequence). This CDR3 region has 11 residues. Here the CDR3 DNA reads TGCAGTGGGGGGATTGGCGGGGGGCAGTTCTTC. Translated: CSGGIGGGQFF.

The chain carries TRBV7-8 and TRBJ2-2, with 8 bases aligning to TRBD1. The CDR3 totals 16 residues. The J segment lost 5 bases and the V segment lost 6 bases, leaving 11 bases of the junction unmatched. Germline V gene lookup returns CDR1 SGHVS and CDR2 FQNEAQ. The CDR3 DNA reads as TGTGCCAGCAGTCCCTGGACAGGGATGGGGACCGGGGAGCTGTTTTTT. Amino acids: CASSPWTGMGTGELFF.

The chain carries TRBV6-6 and TRBJ2-1; perhaps TRBD2 as D (6 bases). V was pared by 2 bases and J by 10 bases, with 21 bases between. Germline-derived CDR1 and CDR2 are MNHNY and SVGAGI (reference sequence). This CDR3 has 16 amino acids. CDR3 sequence: CASSYPGSQRKGEQFF. The CDR3 DNA reads TGTGCCAGCAGTTACCCCGGGAGCCAACGTAAAGGGGAGCAGTTCTTC.

This chain joins TRBV5-4 and TRBJ2-5; the D gene is possibly TRBD2 (6 bases). This CDR3 spans 15 amino acids. Trimming stripped 3 bases from V and 6 bases from J, with 18 bases between. Germline V gives CDR1 SGHNT, CDR2 YYREEE (reference sequence). CDR3 nucleotide sequence: TGTGCCAGCAGCTCCTGGGGCGGGGAGGCAAAGACCCAGTACTTC. Translated, it gives CASSSWGGEAKTQYF.

The chain carries TRBV15 and TRBJ2-1; D not certain. CDR1 LNHNV and CDR2 YYDKDF come from the germline V gene (reference sequence). Trimming took off 1 base at V and 6 bases at J, with 7 bases between the two ends. This CDR3 region has 13 residues. The chain's CDR3 is CATSRGKGNEQFF. The CDR3 DNA reads as TGTGCCACCAGCAGAGGGAAGGGCAATGAGCAGTTCTTC.

The gene calls are TRBV10-3 and TRBJ2-5; 9 bases fit TRBD1. The CDR3 length is 13 residues. Germline V CDR1 and CDR2: ENHRY, SYGVKD. After removal of 6 bases from V and 5 bases from J, the junction contained 4 bases not matched to a gene. The CDR3 loop reads CAIRQQGAETQYF. The CDR3 DNA sequence: TGTGCCATCAGGCAACAGGGGGCGGAGACCCAGTACTTC.

The genes are TRBV6-1 and TRBJ1-4; TRBD1 agrees at 7 bases. Germline assignment: CDR1 MNHNS and CDR2 SASEGT. V was clipped by 6 bases and J by 6 bases; unmatched bases: 7. This CDR3 has 14 amino acids. The CDR3 loop reads CASRTGTDHEKLFF. The CDR3 nucleotides read TGTGCCAGCAGGACCGGGACAGATCATGAAAAACTGTTTTTT.

CDR3 bases: TGCAGCGTTGAAATGCAAGGAAACACCATATATTTT. Residues: CSVEMQGNTIYF. V and J are TRBV29-1 and TRBJ1-3; D not resolved. This CDR3 has 12 amino acids. In germline, CDR1 is SQVTM, CDR2 ANQGSEA. The germline V and J ends were trimmed by 2 bases and 4 bases, with 6 bases remaining between them. The whole variable domain, filled in from reference TRBV29-1 and TRBJ1-3, reads SAVISQKPSRDICQRGTSLTIQCQVDSQVTMMFWYRQQPGQSLTLIATANQGSEATYESGFVIDKFPISRPNLTFSTLTVSNMSPEDSSIYLCSVEMQGNTIYFGEGSWLTVV.

This chain links TRBV6-6 with TRBJ1-5; possible D gene TRBD1, 6 bases. Germline CDR1 MNHNY, CDR2 SVGAGI (reference sequence). The CDR3 runs 15 residues. V lost 3 bases and J 7 bases, leaving 16 bases between the germline ends. The CDR3 region has the DNA TGTGCCAGCAGTTATCTCGACGGGGGGCAACAGCCCCAGCATTTT. The encoded protein is CASSYLDGGQQPQHF.

This clone occurred once. This chain joins TRBV28 and TRBJ2-7; TRBD2 matches 11 bases. Trimming removed 6 bases from V and 3 bases from J; junction bases left unmatched: 7. There are 15 residues in the CDR3. Germline lookup yields CDR1 MDHEN and CDR2 SYDVKM. Here the CDR3 reads CASSPRLAGIYEQYF. The DNA for the CDR3 is TGTGCCAGCAGCCCCAGACTAGCGGGGATCTACGAGCAGTACTTC.

This chain links TRBV6-1 with TRBJ2-4; 8 bases map to TRBD2. The germline V gene has CDR1 MNHNS and CDR2 SASEGT. The trim removed 5 bases at V and 8 bases at J, leaving 8 bases unmatched. This CDR3 spans 14 amino acids. CDR3 DNA sequence: TGTGCCAGCAGTCCCTTCTCGCGGGAGGACATTCAGTACTTC. Translated: CASSPFSREDIQYF.

V is TRBV5-8 and J is TRBJ2-5; 11 positions agree with TRBD2. Trimming took 3 bases from V and 2 from J; bases not matched to a gene: 6. The CDR3 is 16 amino acids. Germline loops: CDR1 SGHTS, CDR2 YDEGEE. The CDR3: CASSWGASGRQETQYF. The CDR3, as DNA: TGTGCCAGCAGCTGGGGGGCTAGCGGGAGGCAAGAGACCCAGTACTTC. The variable domain in full, completed from reference TRBV5-8 and TRBJ2-5, reads EAGVTQSPTHLIKTRGQQATLRCSPISGHTSVYWYQQALGLGLQFLLWYDEGEERNRGNFPPRFSGRQFPNYSSELNVNALELEDSALYLCASSWGASGRQETQYFGPGTRLLVL.

The chain joins TRBV4-2 to TRBJ1-4, with D possibly matching TRBD1 (6 bases). The CDR3 is 17 amino acids. Germline loops: CDR1 LGHNA, CDR2 YNFKEQ. V lost 0 bases to trimming and J lost 2 bases, with 13 bases between them. The CDR3: CASSQDDTGATNEKLFF. Here the CDR3 DNA reads TGTGCCAGCAGCCAAGATGACACGGGGGCGACTAATGAAAAACTGTTTTTT.

This clone was seen only a few times. The V call is TRBV6-5, the J call TRBJ2-2; D possibly corresponds to TRBD1 (6 bases). Germline CDR1 reads MNHEY; CDR2 reads SVGAGI. V dropped 3 bases and J dropped 7 bases, with 15 bases sitting between them. This CDR3 spans 15 amino acids. The CDR3 nucleotides read TGTGCCAGCAGTTATCGGTCAGGGGCAGGCGGGGAGCTGTTTTTT. This gives the protein CASSYRSGAGGELFF.